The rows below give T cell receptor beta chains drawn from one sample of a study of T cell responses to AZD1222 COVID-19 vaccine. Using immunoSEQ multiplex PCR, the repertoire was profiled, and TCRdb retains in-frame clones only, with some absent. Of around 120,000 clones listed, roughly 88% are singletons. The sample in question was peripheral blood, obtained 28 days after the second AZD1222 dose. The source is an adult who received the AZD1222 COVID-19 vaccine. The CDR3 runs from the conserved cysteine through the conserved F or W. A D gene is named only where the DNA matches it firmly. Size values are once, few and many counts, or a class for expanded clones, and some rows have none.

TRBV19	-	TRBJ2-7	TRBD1	CASSLSGTGRYEQYF	TGTGCCAGTAGTCTCTCCGGGACAGGGCGTTACGAGCAGTACTTC
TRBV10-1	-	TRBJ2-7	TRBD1	CASSVSRDRAYEQYF	TGCGCCAGCAGCGTAAGCCGGGACAGAGCCTACGAGCAGTACTTC
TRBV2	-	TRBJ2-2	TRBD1	CASSVQGWNTGELFF	TGTGCCAGCAGTGTACAGGGGTGGAACACCGGGGAGCTGTTTTTT
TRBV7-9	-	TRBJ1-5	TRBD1	CASSGQGEQPQHF	TGTGCCAGCAGCGGCCAGGGGGAACAGCCCCAGCATTTT
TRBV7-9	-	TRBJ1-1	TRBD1	CASSDRGNTEAFF	TGTGCCAGCAGCGACAGGGGGAACACTGAAGCTTTCTTT
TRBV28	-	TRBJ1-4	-	CASSHGQLELFF	TGTGCCAGCAGCCACGGACAGCTAGAACTGTTTTTT
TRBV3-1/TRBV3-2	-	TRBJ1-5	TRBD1	CASSRGTGGAVSNQPQHF	TGTGCCAGCAGCCGCGGGACAGGGGGCGCGGTGTCGAATCAGCCCCAGCATTTT
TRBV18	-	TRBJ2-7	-	CASSPASGSYEQYF	TGTGCCAGCTCACCCGCCAGTGGTTCCTACGAGCAGTACTTC
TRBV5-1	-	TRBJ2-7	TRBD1	CASRTGTGAYEQYF	TGCGCCAGCAGAACCGGGACAGGGGCCTACGAGCAGTACTTC
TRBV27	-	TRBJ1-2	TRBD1	CASSYTPEGVQGRIHGYTF	TGTGCCAGCAGTTATACGCCGGAGGGTGTACAGGGGCGGATACATGGCTACACCTTC
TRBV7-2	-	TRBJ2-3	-	CASSLVVRDTQYF	TGTGCCAGCAGCTTAGTGGTAAGAGATACGCAGTATTTT
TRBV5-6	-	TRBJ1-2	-	CASSLRLSGGYTF	TGTGCCAGCAGCTTGAGGTTATCGGGCGGCTACACCTTC
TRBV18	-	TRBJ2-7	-	CASTTEAYEQYF	TGTGCCAGTACGACAGAGGCCTACGAGCAGTACTTC
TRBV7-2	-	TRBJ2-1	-	CASRGQAGYNEQFF	TGTGCCAGCAGAGGACAGGCGGGGTACAATGAGCAGTTCTTC
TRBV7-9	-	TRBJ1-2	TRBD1	CASSLEGTGGNTYGYTF	TGTGCCAGCAGCTTAGAGGGGACAGGGGGCAATACCTATGGCTACACCTTC
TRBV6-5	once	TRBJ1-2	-	CASTPSGYGYTF	TGTGCCAGTACGCCCTCCGGCTATGGCTACACCTTC
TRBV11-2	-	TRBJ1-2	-	CASSLNSYGYTF	TGTGCCAGCAGCTTAAACAGCTATGGCTACACCTTC
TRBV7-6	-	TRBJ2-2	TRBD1	CASSLDVAGQGYTGELFF	TGTGCCAGCAGCTTAGACGTGGCTGGACAGGGCTACACCGGGGAGCTGTTTTTT
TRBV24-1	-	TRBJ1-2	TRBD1	CATSDPGTGGGYTF	TGTGCCACCAGTGACCCAGGGACAGGGGGGGGCTACACCTTC
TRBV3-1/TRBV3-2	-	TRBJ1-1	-	CASAFSGGTEAFF	TGTGCCAGCGCCTTCTCCGGGGGTACTGAAGCTTTCTTT
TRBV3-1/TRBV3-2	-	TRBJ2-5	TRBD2	CASRRAGGSGETQYF	TGTGCCAGCAGGCGAGCGGGGGGGAGCGGGGAGACCCAGTACTTC
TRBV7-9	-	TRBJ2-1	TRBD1	CASSPERDREFF	TGTGCCAGCAGCCCGGAGAGGGACAGAGAGTTCTTC
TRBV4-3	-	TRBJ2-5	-	CASSQDLRVQETQYF	TGCGCCAGCAGCCAAGATTTACGGGTACAAGAGACCCAGTACTTC
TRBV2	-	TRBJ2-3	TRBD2	CASSETSGGEVDTQYF	TGTGCCAGCAGTGAGACTAGCGGGGGAGAGGTAGATACGCAGTATTTT
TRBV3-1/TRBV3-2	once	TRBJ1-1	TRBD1	CASSQNHRGTEAFF	TGTGCCAGCAGCCAAAACCACAGGGGCACTGAAGCTTTCTTT
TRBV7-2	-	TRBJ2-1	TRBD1	CASSLVGLGQGRNEQFF	TGTGCCAGCAGCTTAGTGGGGCTGGGACAGGGGAGGAATGAGCAGTTCTTC
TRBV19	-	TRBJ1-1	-	CASHRGPGDTEAFF	TGTGCCAGTCATAGGGGACCTGGGGACACTGAAGCTTTCTTT
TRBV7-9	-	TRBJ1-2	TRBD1	CASSSTGGPNYGYTF	TGTGCCAGCAGCTCCACAGGGGGCCCTAACTATGGCTACACCTTC
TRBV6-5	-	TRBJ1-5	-	CASSYGQNSNQPQHF	TGTGCCAGCAGTTACGGGCAAAACTCAAATCAGCCCCAGCATTTT
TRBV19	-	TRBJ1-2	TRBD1	CASTLGQGTRGYTF	TGTGCCAGTACATTGGGACAGGGTACGAGGGGCTACACCTTC